This TCR beta chain derives from a study of beta chain features in type 1 diabetes. The isolated RNA, all of it, was reverse transcribed, so expressed TCRB transcripts were what got sequenced. Using immunoSEQ multiplex PCR, the repertoire was profiled, and TCRdb retains in-frame clones only, with some absent. The sample lists around 200,000 clones, roughly an eighth occurring once. This clone was seen only a few times. The germline V gene has CDR1 ENHRY and CDR2 SYGVKD. CDR3 length: 13 amino acids. Trimming took 4 bases from V and 11 from J; bases not matched to a gene: 6. The chain joins TRBV10-3 to TRBJ2-1, with 9 bases fitting TRBD2. Sequenced: central memory CD4+ T cells from blood. This sequence was found in a woman aged 18-29 years in good health. The CDR3 DNA is TGTGCCATCAGTGCGACTAGCGGTTTGAAGCAGTTCTTC. This gives the protein CAISATSGLKQFF.